This TCR beta chain comes out of a study of HIV-infected patients and healthy controls. The V and J ends lost 1 base and 7 bases respectively, with 13 bases between them. The germline CDR1 and CDR2 sequences are LGHNA and YSLEER. This CDR3 spans 14 amino acids. By proportion, this clonotype is medium-sized (0.01 to 0.1%). No cell fractionation was done, so the repertoire covers all unsorted peripheral blood T cells. Reverse transcription used roughly 450 ng RNA and constant-region primers for alpha and beta. Alpha and beta chain libraries were made separately by chain-specific third strand synthesis with multiplexing indices. MiXCR, applied by TCRdb to the 5' RACE reads, yields one record per CDR3 protein. Of 19,000 or so distinct CDR3 sequences listed, 9% to 15% were seen once; the top ten hold around 10%.

The clonotype originates from an adult in good health. Sample: blood. This chain links TRBV4-3 with TRBJ1-1, with D possibly matching TRBD1 (6 bases). In nucleotides, the CDR3 is TGCGCCAGCAGCCAAGTTAGGGGGTCAAGTGAAGCTTTCTTT. This encodes CASSQVRGSSEAFF.